The text below deals with one T cell receptor beta chain. Only a few counts were recorded for this clonotype. Its cognate antigen has yet to be identified. No clone much larger than this one lies a single base away; base qualities are absent. TCR beta VDJ combination and CDR3 sequence profiling used genomic DNA as the template. An Illumina HiSeq 2000 was the platform used for TCR repertoire sequencing. Concerning the study's data processing: Repertoires were assessed using TRBV/TRBJ rearrangement plots, CDR3 size and DJ length profiles, and Simpson's diversity index. The most abundant DNA sequence in the deep sequencing data was defined as the immunodominant clone. CDR3 amino acid sequences were checked for sharing between subjects and were compared against published repertoires and the VDJdb database. TCRdb's own reprocessing of the public reads used fastp at Q25 and MiXCR and kept productive beta chains. Records with the same CDR3 protein are collapsed into one entry carrying the most frequent genes and DNA. It is TCRdb's table, rather than the study itself, that gives the V and J calls and clone size. Present in this sample are approximately 170,000 distinct CDR3 sequences, approximately 50% of which were seen just once. The leading ten clones occupy around a sixth of the sample.

This record belongs to a study of CD8+CD57+ T cells in acquired aplastic anemia (dated by TCRdb to 2016 to 2019). Background for the entire study: A mean of around 3 ug of DNA, ranging from about 0.2 to 27.4 ug, was extracted from sorted CD4+ and CD8+ cells. Healthy donor samples averaged around 9.8 million reads for CD4+ and 11 million to 14 million for CD8+ cells. The investigation overall reported the following: CD8+ Simpson's diversity did not differ significantly between patients and healthy controls (P=0.060). Although 25 to 30 CD8+ CDR3 sequences were shared by patients and controls, these sequences appeared highly expressed in patients and within the immunodominant clones of patients.

TCR repertoires of sorted CD4+ and CD8+ blood T cells from severe aplastic anemia patients and healthy subjects were deep-sequenced in the study. Ficoll-Paque density gradient centrifugation was used to isolate peripheral blood mononuclear cells. Before DNA extraction, CD4+ and CD8+ T cells were sorted by FACS or by magnetic beads. The TCR originated in a human donor in good health, serving as a control. Sequenced: sorted CD4+, CD8+, or CD8+CD57+ T cells (not recorded which) from PBMCs.

The CDR3 region reads CASSEGTGVSPLHF. The nucleotides are TGTGCCAGCAGTGAAGGGACAGGGGTCTCACCCCTCCACTTT. The rearrangement joined TRBV6-1 to TRBJ1-6, with 9 bases aligning to TRBD1. Relative to germline, V is missing 1 base and J is missing 10 bases, with 2 bases of the junction outside any gene match. From its cysteine to its phenylalanine, the CDR3 spans 14 amino acids. The DNA shown is the 42-base CDR3, in frame from base 1. CDR1 MNHNS and CDR2 SASEGT are derived from the germline V gene.